What follows are 24 T cell receptor beta chains derived from one specimen sequenced in a study of T cell responses to AZD1222 COVID-19 vaccine (dated by TCRdb to the early 2020s). The library was produced with the immunoSEQ multiplex PCR assay. What TCRdb holds here is the immuneACCESS table cut down to in-frame rearrangements. Part of the clones is not present; checked against another copy, under half of the missing clones reflect an unresolved V gene, and the others are unexplained. The sample table records approximately 140,000 clones; 82% of these occur just once. Around 4.1% of the sample rests with the top ten. The time point tag for this specimen amounts to: baseline before first vaccination. The treatment or condition label corresponds to: meningococcal conjugate vaccine given as trial control. The specimen was peripheral blood, collected on day 0 of MenACWY control vaccination. These receptors were obtained from an adult in good health.

The chain joins TRBV9 to TRBJ1-1; tentatively, D is TRBD1 (6 bases). This CDR3 has 14 amino acids. In germline, CDR1 is SGDLS, CDR2 YYNGEE. The V and J ends lost 0 bases and 4 bases respectively, with 10 bases between them. The CDR3 DNA sequence: TGTGCCAGCAGCGTAGGAGGGGGTGCCACTGAAGCTTTCTTT. It translates to CASSVGGGATEAFF.

This clone has just one count. The V gene is TRBV19, the J gene TRBJ2-7; the D is unclear. The germline gives CDR1 LNHDA, CDR2 SQIVND (reference sequence). The CDR3 consists of 12 residues. V lost 7 bases and J 3 bases, leaving 10 bases between the germline ends. The CDR3 DNA reads as TGTGCCAGTACCGATACTTACTACGAGCAGTACTTC. Encoded protein: CASTDTYYEQYF. Variable domain in full (rest from reference TRBV19 and TRBJ2-7): DGGITQSPKYLFRKEGQNVTLSCEQNLNHDAMYWYRQDPGQGLRLIYYSQIVNDFQKGDIAEGYSVSREKKESFPLTVTSAQKNPTAFYLCASTDTYYEQYFGPGTRLTVT.

The chain couples TRBV19 to TRBJ2-2; D ambiguous. V lost 3 bases, J lost 5 bases, and 7 bases lay in between. Looked up from germline, CDR1 is LNHDA and CDR2 is SQIVND (reference sequence). This CDR3 comprises 13 residues. CDR3 bases: TGTGCCAGTAGTATCGGGTGGACCGGGGAGCTGTTTTTT. Translated: CASSIGWTGELFF.

CDR3 sequence (DNA): TGTGCCAGCAGCCAAGATATTATCGGACAGCGGGGGACCCAAGAGACCCAGTACTTC. Its protein is CASSQDIIGQRGTQETQYF. The chain joins TRBV3-1 (or the pseudogene TRBV3-2) to TRBJ2-5; 8 bases line up with TRBD2. The V gene's germline CDR1 is LGHDT and CDR2 YNNKEL (reference sequence). Trimming cost V 0 bases and J 1 base; bases outside gene matches: 13. The CDR3 runs 19 residues.

The chain links TRBV5-1 to TRBJ2-2, with D unresolved. Germline V gives CDR1 SGHRS, CDR2 YFSETQ. CDR3 length: 15 residues. V lost 4 bases to trimming and J lost 0 bases, with 10 bases between them. The CDR3 DNA is TGCGCCAGCAGCCTGGACGTCGCGAACACCGGGGAGCTGTTTTTT. It is translated as CASSLDVANTGELFF. Supplemented by reference TRBV5-1 and TRBJ2-2, the full variable domain reads KAGVTQTPRYLIKTRGQQVTLSCSPISGHRSVSWYQQTPGQGLQFLFEYFSETQRNKGNFPGRFSGRQFSNSRSEMNVSTLELGDSALYLCASSLDVANTGELFFGEGSRLTVL.

This rearrangement joins TRBV3-1 (or the pseudogene TRBV3-2) to TRBJ2-7; 10 positions match TRBD2. Germline values: CDR1 LGHDT, CDR2 YNNKEL (reference sequence). The junction had 10 bases not matched to a gene; V was cut back by 3 bases and J by 5 bases. The CDR3 spans 16 residues. CDR3 coding DNA: TGTGCCAGCAGCCACGCCCTGACTAGCGGGTGGAACGAGCAGTACTTC. It encodes CASSHALTSGWNEQYF.

This chain joins TRBV5-1 and TRBJ2-5; TRBD2 matches at 12 bases. Germline V gene data show CDR1 as SGHRS and CDR2 as YFSETQ. The CDR3 sequence is 15 residues long. Trimming removed 1 base from V and 2 bases from J; junction bases left unmatched: 0. The DNA of the CDR3 is TGCGCCAGCAGCTTGACTAGCGGGAGGCAAGAGACCCAGTACTTC. Its translation: CASSLTSGRQETQYF. Looking up the rest from reference TRBV5-1 and TRBJ2-5 gives the full variable domain: KAGVTQTPRYLIKTRGQQVTLSCSPISGHRSVSWYQQTPGQGLQFLFEYFSETQRNKGNFPGRFSGRQFSNSRSEMNVSTLELGDSALYLCASSLTSGRQETQYFGPGTRLLVL.

The chain recombines TRBV18 with TRBJ1-5; D is possibly TRBD1 (6 bases). Germline CDR1 is KGHSH and CDR2 is LQKENI. V was trimmed by 4 bases and J by 3 bases, leaving 10 bases between them. This CDR3 region has 14 residues. For the CDR3, the DNA is TGTGCCAGCTCACTCGGGACACTCAATCAGCCCCAGCATTTT. This translates into CASSLGTLNQPQHF.

Comments on this clone: Other DNA sequences of this sample code for an identical CDR3. The chain joins TRBV2 to TRBJ1-4; no reliable D call. V lost 6 bases and J 0 bases, leaving 8 bases between the germline ends. Germline lookup yields CDR1 SNHLY and CDR2 FYNNEI. The CDR3 spans 14 residues. CDR3: CASSWTATNEKLFF. The CDR3 DNA follows: TGTGCCAGCAGCTGGACGGCAACTAATGAAAAACTGTTTTTT.

This clone was picked up one time. The chain links TRBV7-3 to TRBJ2-2, with 13 positions matching TRBD2. CDR1 and CDR2 from the germline V gene are SGHTA and FQGTGA. V trimming: 5 bases; J trimming: 5 bases; junction bases outside the gene matches: 2. The CDR3 spans 15 residues. The DNA of the CDR3 is TGTGCCAGCAGCCCGGGACTAGCGGGAACCGGGGAGCTGTTTTTT. Translating it yields CASSPGLAGTGELFF.

The CDR3 reads CATSVSTGTGELFF. The CDR3 region has the DNA TGTGCCACCAGTGTCTCGACAGGGACCGGGGAGCTGTTTTTT. The J gene is TRBJ2-2, the V gene TRBV24-1; TRBD1 aligns across 7 bases. V was clipped by 5 bases and J by 5 bases; unmatched bases: 4. CDR1 and CDR2 (germline): KGHDR, SFDVKD. This CDR3 comprises 14 residues.

The rearrangement uses TRBV5-1 and TRBJ2-1; 8 bases match TRBD2. The CDR3 sequence is 18 residues long. V dropped 3 bases and J dropped 2; count of bases not matched to a gene: 13. Germline V gene lookup returns CDR1 SGHRS and CDR2 YFSETQ. The CDR3 region is CASSSEVGGGTTYNEQFF. DNA for the CDR3: TGCGCCAGCAGCTCCGAAGTGGGCGGGGGGACCACCTACAATGAGCAGTTCTTC. Full variable domain (rest looked up from reference TRBV5-1 and TRBJ2-1): KAGVTQTPRYLIKTRGQQVTLSCSPISGHRSVSWYQQTPGQGLQFLFEYFSETQRNKGNFPGRFSGRQFSNSRSEMNVSTLELGDSALYLCASSSEVGGGTTYNEQFFGPGTRLTVL.

A single count supports this clone. The chain combines TRBV7-6 with TRBJ1-6; TRBD1 matches at 7 bases. Germline-derived CDR1 and CDR2 are SGHVS and FNYEAQ. The V gene end was trimmed by 1 base and the J gene end by 6 bases; junction bases not matched to a gene: 0. CDR3 length equals 14 residues. The CDR3 loop is CASSLGDSNSPLHF. CDR3 nucleotides: TGTGCCAGCAGCTTAGGGGACAGTAATTCACCCCTCCACTTT.

The chain employs TRBV7-6 and TRBJ2-2; TRBD2 matches at 7 bases. Germline lookup yields CDR1 SGHVS and CDR2 FNYEAQ. V lost 3 bases, J lost 3 bases, and 10 bases stayed unmatched. The CDR3 spans 17 residues. The CDR3 bases are TGTGCCAGCAGCTTTATGGAGCGGGGTGCGGACACCGGGGAGCTGTTTTTT. It encodes CASSFMERGADTGELFF. Full variable domain (outside the CDR3, taken from reference TRBV7-6 and TRBJ2-2): GAGVSQSPRYKVTKRGQDVALRCDPISGHVSLYWYRQALGQGPEFLTYFNYEAQQDKSGLPNDRFSAERPEGSISTLTIQRTEQRDSAMYRCASSFMERGADTGELFFGEGSRLTVL.

The rearrangement joins TRBV3-1 (or the pseudogene TRBV3-2) to TRBJ1-3; 11 bases fit TRBD1. The germline V gene has CDR1 LGHDT and CDR2 YNNKEL (reference sequence). Germline trimming cut 4 bases from V and 4 bases from J; bases unmatched to any gene: 6. The CDR3 spans 16 residues. The CDR3 DNA follows: TGTGCCAGCAGCCCCCGGGACAGGGGGTTCGGAAACACCATATATTTT. This sequence encodes CASSPRDRGFGNTIYF.

The V gene is TRBV5-1, the J gene TRBJ2-2; possible D gene TRBD2, 5 bases. Germline V lookup: CDR1 SGHRS, CDR2 YFSETQ. V was trimmed by 2 bases and J by 3 bases, leaving 14 bases between them. The CDR3 runs to 16 residues. The CDR3 nucleotides read TGCGCCAGCAGCTTTTCGGGAATTGGGGACACCGGGGAGCTGTTTTTT. It yields the protein CASSFSGIGDTGELFF.

J is TRBJ1-6 and V is TRBV2, with D possibly TRBD1 on 6 matching bases. Trimming removed 4 bases from V and 7 bases from J, with 14 bases in between. This CDR3 is built from 15 residues. CDR1 and CDR2 (germline): SNHLY, FYNNEI. CDR3 loop: CASSVTDSRNSPLHF. The CDR3 coding sequence is TGTGCCAGCAGTGTTACGGACAGCAGGAATTCACCCCTCCACTTT. The variable domain in full, completed from reference TRBV2 and TRBJ1-6, reads EPEVTQTPSHQVTQMGQEVILRCVPISNHLYFYWYRQILGQKVEFLVSFYNNEISEKSEIFDDQFSVERPDGSNFTLKIRSTKLEDSAMYFCASSVTDSRNSPLHFGNGTRLTVT.

This rearrangement joins TRBV2 to TRBJ2-7; D ambiguous. Germline CDR1 and CDR2: SNHLY and FYNNEI. CDR3 size: 10 residues. V was clipped by 10 bases and J by 2 bases, with 6 bases between them. The CDR3 reads CATAAYEQYF. The CDR3 DNA follows: TGTGCCACTGCGGCCTACGAGCAGTACTTC.

The chain employs TRBV10-2 and TRBJ2-2; no clear D. The CDR3 is 15 amino acids. Germline values: CDR1 WSHSY, CDR2 SAAADI. V lost 6 bases and J lost 0, with 11 bases in between. The CDR3 region has the DNA TGCGCCAGCAGGGATTGGGCAGCGAACACCGGGGAGCTGTTTTTT. It is translated as CASRDWAANTGELFF.

This clone was counted only a few times. This chain connects TRBV10-3 to TRBJ2-6; perhaps TRBD1 as D (6 bases). The CDR3 sequence is 16 residues long. Germline V gene sequence: CDR1 ENHRY, CDR2 SYGVKD. V dropped 0 bases and J dropped 4 bases, with 10 bases sitting between them. The CDR3 DNA sequence: TGTGCCATCAGTGAGTCAGGGGGAACCGGGGCCAACGTCCTGACTTTC. It is translated as CAISESGGTGANVLTF.

The chain uses TRBV19 and TRBJ1-2; 10 bases fit TRBD1. Trimming at V came to 6 bases and at J to 8 bases, leaving 12 bases not matched to a gene. The CDR3 has 15 residues. CDR1 and CDR2 (germline): LNHDA, SQIVND (reference sequence). The DNA of the CDR3 is TGTGCCAGTAGGCTCCGGGACAGGGGAGTTCTAGGCTACACCTTC. It translates to CASRLRDRGVLGYTF. Supplemented by reference TRBV19 and TRBJ1-2, the full variable domain reads DGGITQSPKYLFRKEGQNVTLSCEQNLNHDAMYWYRQDPGQGLRLIYYSQIVNDFQKGDIAEGYSVSREKKESFPLTVTSAQKNPTAFYLCASRLRDRGVLGYTFGSGTRLTVV.

This clone turned up a few times. The chain uses TRBV3-1 (or the pseudogene TRBV3-2) and TRBJ1-5, with D hard to call. Trimming took 2 bases from V and 7 from J, leaving 9 bases between them. Germline V gene sequence: CDR1 LGHDT, CDR2 YNNKEL (reference sequence). CDR3 length equals 13 residues. For the CDR3, the DNA is TGTGCCAGCAGCCAACGGGTTAGGCAGCCCCAGCATTTT. As protein: CASSQRVRQPQHF.

The chain uses TRBV5-1 and TRBJ1-6, with 11 bases aligning to TRBD1. CDR1 is SGHRS and CDR2 is YFSETQ in the germline V gene. CDR3 size: 18 residues. The ends lost 5 bases at V and 8 bases at J; junction bases unmatched: 15. The CDR3 loop reads CASSPRGTGGSIDSPLHF. CDR3 bases: TGCGCCAGCAGTCCCCGAGGGACAGGGGGGTCAATTGATTCACCCCTCCACTTT. Filled out from reference TRBV5-1 and TRBJ1-6, the complete variable domain reads KAGVTQTPRYLIKTRGQQVTLSCSPISGHRSVSWYQQTPGQGLQFLFEYFSETQRNKGNFPGRFSGRQFSNSRSEMNVSTLELGDSALYLCASSPRGTGGSIDSPLHFGNGTRLTVT.

This clone was counted only a few times. This sample includes further DNA sequences coding for the same CDR3. The chain is built from TRBV7-6 and TRBJ1-1; the D is unclear. CDR3 size: 15 residues. V was cut by 0 bases and J by 0 bases, with 8 bases left in between. Germline assignment: CDR1 SGHVS and CDR2 FNYEAQ. The CDR3 DNA sequence: TGTGCCAGCAGCTTAGCGCTGGGAGTGAACACTGAAGCTTTCTTT. Translated, it gives CASSLALGVNTEAFF.